The 4 T cell receptor beta chains given below trace back to one sample, sequenced in a study of cytomegalovirus exposure and HLA in healthy donors. The PCR contained 60 Vbeta and 13 Jbeta primers. The data were produced by immunoSEQ multiplex PCR, yet TCRdb's version contains in-frame clones alone and is incomplete. The sample carries about 160,000 clones, around 82% recorded once. Sequencing was done on a sample of PBMCs. Source of these receptors: a man in his thirties or forties in good health and CMV-seronegative.

Worth noting for this clone: Other DNA sequences in the same sample also yield this CDR3. V is TRBV15 and J is TRBJ1-1, with D uncertain. Germline V gene lookup returns CDR1 LNHNV and CDR2 YYDKDF (reference sequence). Trimming took 3 bases from V and 6 from J, leaving 8 bases between them. The CDR3 length is 12 residues. The CDR3 loop reads CATSSDSPEAFF. The CDR3 DNA is TGTGCCACCAGCAGTGACTCGCCTGAAGCTTTCTTT.

This chain links TRBV18 with TRBJ2-7, with TRBD1 identical over 11 bases. CDR3 length: 15 amino acids. V lost 2 bases, J lost 1 base, and 1 base stayed unmatched. Germline V gene lookup returns CDR1 KGHSH and CDR2 LQKENI. The CDR3 protein is CASSPGTGGSYEQYF. DNA of the CDR3: TGTGCCAGCTCACCAGGGACAGGGGGGTCCTACGAGCAGTACTTC.

This chain joins TRBV27 and TRBJ2-3; unclear D gene. The CDR3 has 14 residues. CDR1 and CDR2 (germline): MNHEY, SMNVEV (reference sequence). Deletions cut 5 bases from V and 1 base from J, with 10 bases between. The CDR3 reads CASSEGVRTDTQYF. CDR3 nucleotides: TGTGCCAGCAGTGAAGGAGTCCGCACAGATACGCAGTATTTT.

This clone was detected only a few times. The chain recombines TRBV10-3 with TRBJ2-5; 9 bases line up with TRBD1. Germline CDR1 is ENHRY and CDR2 is SYGVKD. This CDR3 comprises 15 residues. Unmatched junction bases numbered 2, after V lost 2 bases and J lost 1 base. The CDR3 region has the DNA TGTGCCATCAGTGAGGGGGACAGGGCCCAAGAGACCCAGTACTTC. Protein: CAISEGDRAQETQYF.